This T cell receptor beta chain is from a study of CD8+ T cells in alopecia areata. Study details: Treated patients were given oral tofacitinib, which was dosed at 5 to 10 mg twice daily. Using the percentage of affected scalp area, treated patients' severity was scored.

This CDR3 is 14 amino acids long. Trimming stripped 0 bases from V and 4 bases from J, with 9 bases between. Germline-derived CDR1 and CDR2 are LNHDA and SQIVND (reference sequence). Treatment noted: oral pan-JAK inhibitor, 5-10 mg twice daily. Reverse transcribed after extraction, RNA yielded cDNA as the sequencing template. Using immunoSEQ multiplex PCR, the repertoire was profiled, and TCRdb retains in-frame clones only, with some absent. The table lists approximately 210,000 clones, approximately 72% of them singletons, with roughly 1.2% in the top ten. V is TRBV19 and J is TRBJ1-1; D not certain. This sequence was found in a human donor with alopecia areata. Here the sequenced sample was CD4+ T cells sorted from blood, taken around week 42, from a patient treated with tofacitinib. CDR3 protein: CASSIDPTSTEAFF. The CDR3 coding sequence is TGTGCCAGTAGTATAGATCCGACGTCCACTGAAGCTTTCTTT.